These 27 T cell receptor beta chains came from one sample sequenced in a study of T cell repertoires in cytomegalovirus infection. TCRdb redid the calling of the reads with MiXCR, one entry per CDR3 protein. The sample consists of 630,000 or so distinct CDR3 sequences, roughly a quarter of them appearing once. Sequencing was done on a sample of CD8+ T cells from PBMCs. The receptor source for this set is a human donor in good health (CMV status not recorded). Some clones in this sample may be carry-over from other donors' samples.

The chain is built from TRBV6-2 or TRBV6-3 and TRBJ2-2; D is unresolved. Deletions cut 4 bases from V and 5 bases from J, with 17 bases between. In germline, CDR1 is MNHEY, CDR2 SVGEGT. This CDR3 has 16 amino acids. CDR3 DNA sequence: TGTGCCAGCAGTTCGGCGCAAAAGGGAAGAACCGGGGAGCTGTTTTTT. The encoded protein is CASSSAQKGRTGELFF.

This clonotype has at least ten counts. This chain joins TRBV12-3 or TRBV12-4 and TRBJ2-7, with D possibly being TRBD1 (5 bases). This CDR3 contains 12 residues. V gave up 3 bases and J gave up 3 bases, with 6 bases separating them. As DNA, the CDR3 is TGTGCCAGCAGTTTCGACAGCTACGAGCAGTACGTC. The encoded protein is CASSFDSYEQYV.

This sequence joins TRBV25-1 and TRBJ1-2; tentatively, D is TRBD1 (5 bases). The germline gives CDR1 MGHDK, CDR2 SYGVNS. The CDR3 spans 12 residues. Between the trimmed V and J ends, which lost 2 bases and 10 bases, there was a span of 11 bases. For the CDR3, the DNA is TGTGCCAGCAGTGAAAATCAGGGAGACTACACCTTC. Residues: CASSENQGDYTF.

In this sample, this clonotype turned up many times. This chain links TRBV6-6 with TRBJ2-5, with a weak D call TRBD2 (7 bases). This CDR3 has 15 amino acids. V was cut by 8 bases and J by 0 bases, with 16 bases left in between. From germline, CDR1 is MNHNY and CDR2 SVGAGI (reference sequence). CDR3 loop: CASARGGEYQETQYF. The CDR3 region has the DNA TGTGCCAGCGCGAGGGGGGGAGAGTACCAAGAGACCCAGTACTTC.

Remarks on this clonotype: The CDR3 ends on some other residue instead of the conserved phenylalanine or tryptophan, so this is likely a read error. V usage is TRBV2 and J usage is TRBJ2-1; the match to TRBD2 covers 13 bases. CDR1 SNHLY and CDR2 FYNNEI come from the germline V gene. J lost 5 bases, V lost 8 bases, and 6 bases had no gene match. This CDR3 comprises 15 residues. The CDR3 DNA follows: TGTGCCAGCCTAGGGACTAGCGGGACTAACAATGAGCAGTTCCTC. Protein product: CASLGTSGTNNEQFL.

This chain links TRBV3-1 with TRBJ1-2; D unclear. The CDR3 has 13 amino acids. Trimming shortened V by 0 bases and J by 2 bases, and 4 bases separated the two germline ends. The germline V gene has CDR1 LGHDT and CDR2 YNNKEL (reference sequence). CDR3 nucleotide sequence: TGTGCCAGCAGCCAAGAAATGAACTATGGCTACACCTTC. It translates to CASSQEMNYGYTF.

The chain is built from TRBV13 and TRBJ1-5, with a weak D call TRBD1 (6 bases). The V end was cut by 5 bases, the J end by 4 bases, with 9 bases between. CDR1 PRHDT and CDR2 FYEKMQ come from the germline V gene (reference sequence). The CDR3 runs 13 residues. DNA of the CDR3: TGTGCCAGCAGCCGGGACAAAAATCAGCCCCAGCATTTT. It encodes CASSRDKNQPQHF.

In this sample, this clonotype turned up a few times. V and J are TRBV18 and TRBJ1-2; D gene ambiguous. Germline CDR1 is KGHSH and CDR2 is LQKENI. V was clipped by 2 bases and J by 0 bases, with 10 bases between them. The CDR3 runs to 15 residues. The CDR3 bases are TGTGCCAGCTCACCAGAGGCGAGCCCTAACTATGGCTACACCTTC. It codes for CASSPEASPNYGYTF. The full variable domain, with the rest looked up from reference TRBV18 and TRBJ1-2, is NAGVMQNPRHLVRRRGQEARLRCSPMKGHSHVYWYRQLPEEGLKFMVYLQKENIIDESGMPKERFSAEFPKEGPSILRIQQVVRGDSAAYFCASSPEASPNYGYTFGSGTRLTVV.

In the case of this clonotype: At one end the junction does not follow the germline gene, possibly because of a read error. In nucleotides, the CDR3 is TGTGCCAGCAGCTTGGAAGGGGAAAGGCCCCAGCATTTT. Protein: CASSLEGERPQHF. The chain has TRBV5-1 and TRBJ1-5; TRBD1 is a possible D gene (5 bases). Germline V gene data show CDR1 as SGHRS and CDR2 as YFSETQ. The CDR3 is made up of 13 amino acids. The variable domain in full, completed from reference TRBV5-1 and TRBJ1-5, reads KAGVTQTPRYLIKTRGQQVTLSCSPISGHRSVSWYQQTPGQGLQFLFEYFSETQRNKGNFPGRFSGRQFSNSRSEMNVSTLELGDSALYLCASSLEGERPQHFGDGTRLSIL.

The chain combines TRBV20-1 with TRBJ2-7; D unresolved. CDR3 size: 14 residues. The germline V gene encodes CDR1 DFQATT and CDR2 SNEGSKA (reference sequence). V dropped 0 bases and J dropped 6 bases, with 15 bases sitting between them. CDR3 coding DNA: TGCAGTGCTAGAGATAGTCGGGTGGCCTTCGAGCAGTACTTC. This gives the protein CSARDSRVAFEQYF.

This clonotype was observed a few times. CDR3 coding DNA: TGTGCCAGCGCAGGCCGGCACAATGAGCAGTTCTTC. Translation gives CASAGRHNEQFF. V usage is TRBV6-5 and J usage is TRBJ2-1; the D is unclear. Germline assignment: CDR1 MNHEY and CDR2 SVGAGI. V shed 8 bases and J shed 5 bases, with 10 bases lying between them. The CDR3 loop spans 12 amino acids.

This clonotype was seen at least ten times. The chain has TRBV7-2 and TRBJ2-5; TRBD2 matches at 9 bases. The CDR3 contains 14 residues. The trim removed 5 bases at V and 3 bases at J, leaving 4 bases unmatched. In germline, CDR1 is SGHTA, CDR2 FQGNSA. The CDR3 protein is CASSAGLAKETQYF. DNA for the CDR3: TGTGCCAGCAGCGCGGGACTAGCTAAAGAGACCCAGTACTTC. Filled out from reference TRBV7-2 and TRBJ2-5, the complete variable domain reads GAGVSQSPSNKVTEKGKDVELRCDPISGHTALYWYRQSLGQGLEFLIYFQGNSAPDKSGLPSDRFSAERTGGSVSTLTIQRTQQEDSAVYLCASSAGLAKETQYFGPGTRLLVL.

This rearrangement joins TRBV5-4 to TRBJ2-7; D remains ambiguous. The V gene lost 4 bases and the J gene lost 0 bases, with 14 bases spanning the gap. Germline V CDR1 and CDR2: SGHNT, YYREEE (reference sequence). This CDR3 contains 15 residues. The CDR3 bases are TGTGCCAGCAGCAGCACGGAAAGGAGCTCCTACGAGCAGTACGTC. It yields the protein CASSSTERSSYEQYV.

This clonotype was detected a few times. CDR3 coding DNA: TGCAGCGTCCAAGGAACCAGGGGTCTGAGTTACAATGAGCAGTTCTTC. It is translated as CSVQGTRGLSYNEQFF. V usage is TRBV29-1 and J usage is TRBJ2-1; a weak D match, TRBD1 (6 bases). The CDR3 runs to 16 residues. CDR1 is SQVTM and CDR2 is ANQGSEA in the germline V gene. Deletions cut 6 bases from V and 4 bases from J, with 22 bases between.

In this sample, this clonotype turned up a few times. The chain links TRBV6-5 to TRBJ2-6; perhaps D is TRBD1 or TRBD2 (5 bases each). Trimming took 0 bases from V and 0 from J, leaving 15 bases between them. CDR1 MNHEY and CDR2 SVGAGI come from the germline V gene. CDR3 length: 19 amino acids. The chain's CDR3 is CASSYSFLGRFSGANVLTF. CDR3 nucleotide sequence: TGTGCCAGCAGTTACTCGTTCCTGGGACGCTTCTCTGGGGCCAACGTCCTGACTTTC.

This clonotype came up many times. This chain connects TRBV7-2 to TRBJ1-2; D is undetermined. The germline V gene encodes CDR1 SGHTA and CDR2 FQGNSA. The CDR3 consists of 14 residues. V lost 4 bases to trimming and J lost 0 bases, with 9 bases between them. The DNA for the CDR3 is TGTGCCAGCAGCTGGACCGACACTAACTATGGCTACACCTTC. It is translated as CASSWTDTNYGYTF.

This sequence joins TRBV14 and TRBJ1-1; D might be TRBD1 (6 bases). The CDR3 sequence is 13 residues long. V gave up 3 bases and J gave up 5 bases, with 10 bases separating them. Looked up from germline, CDR1 is SGHDN and CDR2 is FVKESK. As DNA, the CDR3 is TGTGCCAGCAGCCACGGGGGCTTGACTGAAGCTTTCTTT. Translated, it gives CASSHGGLTEAFF.

This chain joins TRBV19 and TRBJ2-2; tentative D call: TRBD1 (6 bases). The length of the CDR3 is 12 residues. Germline assignment: CDR1 LNHDA and CDR2 SQIVND (reference sequence). V was clipped by 9 bases and J by 6 bases, with 11 bases between them. CDR3 sequence: CASDRLPGELFF. Here the CDR3 DNA reads TGTGCCAGCGACAGGTTGCCCGGGGAGCTGTTTTTT.

There are a few counts of this clonotype. The rearrangement uses TRBV19 and TRBJ2-7, with a possible D match to TRBD1 (6 bases). Looked up from germline, CDR1 is LNHDA and CDR2 is SQIVND (reference sequence). V was cut by 5 bases and J by 7 bases, with 15 bases left in between. The CDR3 runs to 13 residues. The CDR3 region is CASSSSQGKEQYV. CDR3 nucleotide sequence: TGTGCCAGTAGTTCTTCTCAGGGGAAGGAGCAGTACGTC.

This chain links TRBV29-1 with TRBJ1-2; 7 bases align to TRBD1. The J segment lost 3 bases and the V segment lost 4 bases, leaving 5 bases of the junction unmatched. Germline lookup yields CDR1 SQVTM and CDR2 ANQGSEA. This CDR3 spans 13 amino acids. CDR3 residues: CSVGPGTDYGYTF. In DNA form, the CDR3 reads TGCAGCGTTGGACCCGGGACAGACTATGGCTACACCTTC.

Concerning this clonotype itself: This may be a read error, as it is one base from a much larger clone. The rearrangement links TRBV12-3 or TRBV12-4 to TRBJ2-7; tentatively, D is TRBD1 (5 bases). The CDR3 totals 12 residues. CDR3 sequence (DNA): TGTGTCAGCTCCGTTTCAGGGCACGAGCAGTACTTC. It yields the protein CVSSVSGHEQYF.

This clonotype was seen at least ten times. The chain combines TRBV7-3 with TRBJ2-5; D may be TRBD2 (5 bases). CDR3 length: 13 amino acids. Germline V gene lookup returns CDR1 SGHTA and CDR2 FQGTGA. V dropped 5 bases and J dropped 7 bases, with 14 bases sitting between them. The CDR3 bases are TGTGCCAGCAGCGCGGACTTAAAGGGGACCCAGTACTTC. Translating gives CASSADLKGTQYF. The whole variable domain, filled in from reference TRBV7-3 and TRBJ2-5, reads GAGVSQTPSNKVTEKGKYVELRCDPISGHTALYWYRQSLGQGPEFLIYFQGTGAADDSGLPNDRFFAVRPEGSVSTLKIQRTERGDSAVYLCASSADLKGTQYFGPGTRLLVL.

This chain joins TRBV29-1 and TRBJ2-3; tentative D call: TRBD1 (7 bases). With 4 bases removed from V and 3 bases from J, the gap between germline ends came to 17 bases. Germline CDR1 reads SQVTM; CDR2 reads ANQGSEA. There are 15 residues in the CDR3. CDR3 in amino acids: CSVARVEGATDTQYF. The DNA of the CDR3 is TGCAGCGTTGCCCGGGTGGAGGGGGCTACAGATACGCAGTATTTT.

The V gene is TRBV6-5, the J gene TRBJ2-3; D possibly corresponds to TRBD2 (7 bases). The V gene lost 2 bases and the J gene lost 2 bases, with 20 bases spanning the gap. The CDR3 extends over 18 amino acids. Germline-derived CDR1 and CDR2 are MNHEY and SVGAGI. DNA of the CDR3: TGTGCCAGCAGTTACGCCCCCCTTTGGGGGGGCCCCACAGATACGCAGTATTTT. It yields the protein CASSYAPLWGGPTDTQYF.

The V gene is TRBV20-1, the J gene TRBJ1-1; D not certain. This CDR3 spans 12 amino acids. From germline, CDR1 is DFQATT and CDR2 SNEGSKA (reference sequence). V lost 2 bases and J 1 base, leaving 5 bases between the germline ends. The CDR3, as DNA: TGCAGTGCTAGAAGGGAGAACACTGAAGCTTTCTTT. Protein: CSARRENTEAFF.

This clonotype was counted only a few times. This chain links TRBV27 with TRBJ1-2; 9 bases are shared with TRBD1. The CDR3 runs 13 residues. CDR1 is MNHEY, CDR2 SMNVEV, per germline (reference sequence). The trim removed 4 bases at V and 7 bases at J, leaving 4 bases unmatched. Here the CDR3 DNA reads TGTGCCAGCAGTTCCGGGACAGGGAGTGGCTACACCTTC. Translated: CASSSGTGSGYTF.

The V gene is TRBV20-1, the J gene TRBJ2-4, with 10 bases aligning to TRBD2. From germline, CDR1 is DFQATT and CDR2 SNEGSKA (reference sequence). V lost 3 bases, J lost 7 bases, and 6 bases stayed unmatched. The CDR3 consists of 14 residues. Here the CDR3 reads CSARQRGGTNIQYF. CDR3 bases: TGCAGTGCTAGGCAGCGGGGGGGTACGAACATTCAGTACTTC.